This is a list of T cell receptor beta chains from one sample in a study of early T cells in non-severe SARS-CoV-2 infection. From the 5' RACE reads, TCRdb called clonotypes with MiXCR, one entry per CDR3 protein. The sample has over 50,000 distinct CDR3 sequences; over 10% are singletons. Sequences were obtained from whole blood. These receptors were taken from an adult who was a healthcare worker with PCR-confirmed SARS-CoV-2 infection or an uninfected control (not recorded which). CDR3s leave out the opening cysteine and the closing phenylalanine or tryptophan. Each record gives: J gene, V gene, CDR3 protein.

J: TRBJ2-1
V: TRBV20-1
CDR3: SALGLADQTDNEQF

J: TRBJ2-7
V: TRBV18
CDR3: ASSLYRESYEQY

J: TRBJ2-1
V: TRBV6-6
CDR3: ASRRDRASYNEQF

J: TRBJ1-4
V: TRBV24-1
CDR3: ATSDPAPGGEKLF

J: TRBJ1-2
V: TRBV20-1
CDR3: SARDLRVYGYT

J: TRBJ2-1
V: TRBV5-1
CDR3: ASSVGTYNSYNEQF

J: TRBJ2-7
V: TRBV29-1
CDR3: SVESRPYEQY

J: TRBJ2-1
V: TRBV9
CDR3: ARIWGAGGIEQF

J: TRBJ2-5
V: TRBV5-4
CDR3: ASSPDRGRETQY

J: TRBJ1-2
V: TRBV7-3
CDR3: ASSANRGPTHGYT

J: TRBJ1-5
V: TRBV5-5
CDR3: ASSLEGGFRPQH

J: TRBJ1-4
V: TRBV12-3/TRBV12-4
CDR3: ASRFQGATNEKLF

J: TRBJ1-1
V: TRBV28
CDR3: ASSLQGGDTEAF

J: TRBJ2-1
V: TRBV27
CDR3: ASSFSPSPLSYNEQF

J: TRBJ1-5
V: TRBV3-1
CDR3: ANGVGGNQPQH

J: TRBJ2-7
V: TRBV29-1
CDR3: SVGGRAYEQY